The source of this T cell receptor beta chain is a study of cytomegalovirus exposure and HLA in healthy donors. Notes on this clone: Its target is unknown.

CDR3 length: 12 amino acids. Germline V gives CDR1 SEHNR, CDR2 FQNEAQ (reference sequence). V was shortened by 5 bases and J by 6 bases, with 8 bases between the two germline ends. Whole-study findings and limits: Sequence variants that were highly shared formed a cluster that was likely a sequencing artifact.

A multiplex PCR was run with 60 Vbeta primers and 13 Jbeta primers. The data were produced by immunoSEQ multiplex PCR, yet TCRdb's version contains in-frame clones alone and is incomplete. This table has around 120,000 clones, around 69% appearing once. V is TRBV7-9 and J is TRBJ2-1; D might be TRBD2 (5 bases). Sequenced: PBMCs. This clonotype originated in a woman in her forties in good health and CMV-seropositive. The CDR3 sequence is CASSLGINEQFF. In DNA form, the CDR3 reads TGTGCCAGCAGCCTCGGGATCAATGAGCAGTTCTTC. Full variable domain (missing parts from reference TRBV7-9 and TRBJ2-1): DTGVSQNPRHKITKRGQNVTFRCDPISEHNRLYWYRQTLGQGPEFLTYFQNEAQLEKSRLLSDRFSAERPKGSFSTLEIQRTEQGDSAMYLCASSLGINEQFFGPGTRLTVL.